This TCR beta chain stems from a study of radiation and T cells in renal cell carcinoma. Time point given: baseline pretreatment blood. The treatment denotes: 15 Gy SBRT to primary tumor, nephrectomy 4 weeks later. Trimming shortened V by 5 bases and J by 2 bases, and 19 bases separated the two germline ends. CDR1 and CDR2 from the germline V gene are LNHDA and SQIVND (reference sequence). The CDR3 runs 17 residues. This table comes from immunoSEQ multiplex PCR, and its TCRdb copy is limited to in-frame clones, with some not included. This sample has approximately 100,000 clones; approximately 86% occur once, and the top ten carry less than 10%.

This sequence joins TRBV19 and TRBJ1-3, with D possibly being TRBD1 (5 bases). This TCR was sampled from a man aged 50-60 years with renal cell carcinoma. The sample consisted of blood, taken from a patient whose treatment included radiotherapy and nephrectomy. CDR3 nucleotide sequence: TGTGCCAGTAGTGCAGGAAAGCCTAGGGGAGCTGGAAACACCATATATTTT. Translating it yields CASSAGKPRGAGNTIYF.